Listed below are T cell receptor beta chains from one sample, sequenced in a study of blood T cell repertoires in COVID-19. TCRdb keeps only in-frame clones here, not all; method: immunoSEQ multiplex PCR. The sample includes under 100,000 clones, about 83% of them seen just once. Sequenced: peripheral blood. These receptors all come from a woman in her seventies with acute or convalescent COVID-19. Each CDR3 is given with its conserved first and last residue.

TRBV6-1	TRBJ2-6	CASSVSGSSGANVLTF
TRBV30	TRBJ1-5	CAWSVPLTGGSRNQPQHF
TRBV7-8	TRBJ2-1	CASSLASGSSYNEQFF
TRBV25-1	TRBJ2-1	CASSATPGLAHNEQFF
TRBV2	TRBJ2-7	CASRAPSSSYEQYF
TRBV3-1/TRBV3-2	TRBJ2-5	CASSQNLEGAVGETQYF
TRBV7-3	TRBJ1-2	CASSLTPSYGYTF
TRBV3-1/TRBV3-2	TRBJ1-1	CASSHGLDTEAFF
TRBV9	TRBJ1-6	CASSVRDRNVESPLHF
TRBV3-1/TRBV3-2	TRBJ1-1	CASRFYKNTEAFF
TRBV7-9	TRBJ2-2	CASSLAGVTGELFF
TRBV9	TRBJ1-2	CASSPRPGEGYTF
TRBV5-5	TRBJ1-5	CASSLGEPKRWQPQHF
TRBV28	TRBJ2-3	CASNRRDSATSTDTQYF
TRBV5-1	TRBJ2-7	CASSFLDRGTYEQYF
TRBV2	TRBJ2-3	CASRTTRLGTDTQYF
TRBV6-5	TRBJ1-5	CASSQDNRGEQPQHF
TRBV29-1	TRBJ2-5	CSVVPGGETQYF
TRBV20-1	TRBJ1-5	CSASEGQGLQPQHF
TRBV27	TRBJ2-7	CASSAQGAGYEQYF
TRBV27	TRBJ1-1	CASSRTPNTEAFF
TRBV5-1	TRBJ1-1	CASSLDRVDTEAFF
TRBV18	TRBJ1-5	CASSPPGRGGEGVNQPQHF
TRBV6-5	TRBJ1-1	CASSSPGRGVEAFF
TRBV11-2	TRBJ1-3	CASSISFGNTIYF
TRBV6-1	TRBJ1-2	CASSEALYGYGYTF
TRBV9	TRBJ1-6	CASSVEDRGGSPLHF
TRBV5-6	TRBJ1-2	CASSGDRSYYGYTF
TRBV5-4	TRBJ1-2	CASSLDLTEGTLYGYTF
TRBV5-1	TRBJ2-7	CASSLGGTGMNEQYF
TRBV4-2	TRBJ1-2	CASSQDNTDYGYTF
TRBV28	TRBJ2-5	CASRGWDSKKETQYF
TRBV10-3	TRBJ1-2	CAISEQEGYGYTF
TRBV11-2	TRBJ2-5	CASSWNSGDRETQYF
TRBV6-2/TRBV6-3	TRBJ2-2	CASSYLTPGELFF
TRBV7-3	TRBJ1-1	CASSLRGQNTEAFF
TRBV3-1/TRBV3-2	TRBJ1-3	CASSPAEAGNTIYF
TRBV9	TRBJ2-5	CASSVALAGVETQYF
TRBV7-6	TRBJ1-2	CASSLASGVGYTF
TRBV5-1	TRBJ2-1	CASSAQGTSYNEQFF
TRBV30	TRBJ1-6	CAWRMSYSSYNSPLHF
TRBV19	TRBJ1-2	CASSASGGYGYTF